Listed below are T cell receptor beta chains from one sample, sequenced in a study of CD8+ T cells in alopecia areata. The repertoire was sequenced with immunoSEQ multiplex PCR; TCRdb's copy has only in-frame clones and lacks some. The sample records 150,000 to 190,000 clones, 45% to 60% being singletons. The source was CD8+ T cells sorted from blood, collected at week 0. These receptors originate from a human donor with alopecia areata. Both conserved end residues are part of each CDR3. D genes are given only for firm matches. A clone size is listed for some rows: how often the clone was seen (once, few, many), or a class if it is expanded.

cdr3_length	d_call	v_call	clone_size	j_call	cdr3_aa	cdr3_nt
18	.	TRBV27	.	TRBJ1-1	CASSRKAPRLSLNTEAFF	TGTGCCAGCAGCCGCAAGGCACCTCGACTAAGCTTGAACACTGAAGCTTTCTTT
13	.	TRBV7-9	.	TRBJ2-1	CASSAPLGDEQFF	TGTGCCAGCAGTGCCCCCCTGGGGGATGAGCAGTTCTTC
14	TRBD2	TRBV7-2	.	TRBJ2-7	CASSTKRENYEQYF	TGTGCCAGCAGCACGAAGCGGGAAAACTACGAGCAGTACTTC
13	.	TRBV7-2	.	TRBJ2-7	CASSPNIGLEQYF	TGTGCCAGCAGCCCCAACATAGGTTTAGAGCAGTACTTC
12	.	TRBV29-1	.	TRBJ2-2	CSVELNTGELFF	TGCAGCGTTGAACTGAACACCGGGGAGCTGTTTTTT
14	.	TRBV6-6	.	TRBJ2-1	CASSYSTGVNEQFF	TGTGCCAGCAGTTACTCGACAGGTGTGAATGAGCAGTTCTTC
11	TRBD2	TRBV20-1	.	TRBJ2-7	CSAERGVEQYF	TGCAGTGCCGAGCGGGGGGTCGAGCAGTACTTC
13	.	TRBV15	.	TRBJ2-3	CATSSESTDTQYF	TGTGCCACCAGCAGTGAGAGCACAGATACGCAGTATTTT
10	.	TRBV5-4	.	TRBJ1-4	CASSKEKLFF	TGTGCCAGCAGCAAAGAAAAACTGTTTTTT
15	TRBD1	TRBV2	.	TRBJ2-1	CASASQDRDPGEQFF	TGTGCCAGCGCTTCGCAGGACAGGGATCCGGGTGAGCAGTTCTTC
15	.	TRBV4-3	.	TRBJ2-1	CASSQDRTGRNEQFF	TGCGCCAGCAGCCAAGATAGGACGGGCCGGAATGAGCAGTTCTTC
13	.	TRBV29-1	.	TRBJ2-7	CSVSGYSSYEQYF	TGCAGCGTTTCGGGGTACAGCTCCTACGAGCAGTACTTC
14	.	TRBV10-1	.	TRBJ1-1	CASSESSALFEAFF	TGCGCCAGCAGTGAGTCGAGCGCACTTTTTGAAGCTTTCTTT
16	TRBD2	TRBV4-3	.	TRBJ2-7	CASSQDTGGGLYEQYF	TGCGCCAGCAGCCAAGATACTGGCGGGGGGCTTTACGAGCAGTACTTC
13	.	TRBV2	few	TRBJ2-3	CASSERFQDTQYF	TGTGCCAGCAGTGAAAGGTTCCAAGATACGCAGTATTTT
14	.	TRBV30	once	TRBJ1-1	CAWSVDPVNTEAFF	TGTGCCTGGAGTGTGGATCCCGTGAACACTGAAGCTTTCTTT
13	.	TRBV27	.	TRBJ1-6	CASSLAPGSPLHF	TGTGCCAGCAGTTTGGCGCCAGGTTCACCCCTCCACTTT
18	.	TRBV7-8	.	TRBJ1-5	CASSQSGRGTDSNQPQHF	TGTGCCAGCAGCCAATCCGGACGGGGGACTGACAGCAATCAGCCCCAGCATTTT
17	TRBD1	TRBV9	.	TRBJ1-1	CASSVGGQGTMNTEAFF	TGTGCCAGCAGCGTAGGCGGACAGGGAACCATGAACACTGAAGCTTTCTTT
14	.	TRBV25-1	few	TRBJ1-1	CASSDRVQGTEAFF	TGTGCCAGCAGTGACCGGGTCCAGGGCACTGAAGCTTTCTTT
14	.	TRBV9	.	TRBJ2-5	CASSVGGGRETQYF	TGTGCCAGCAGCGTAGGCGGGGGCAGAGAGACCCAGTACTTC
14	.	TRBV27	.	TRBJ1-5	CASSLWFGNQPQHF	TGTGCCAGCAGTTTGTGGTTTGGCAATCAGCCCCAGCATTTT
15	TRBD1	TRBV4-3	.	TRBJ2-7	CASSLMDRGLYEQYF	TGCGCCAGCAGCCTCATGGACAGGGGGCTGTACGAGCAGTACTTC
16	TRBD2	TRBV4-1	.	TRBJ2-2	CASSSLRGGDTGELFF	TGCGCCAGCAGCTCTCTTCGGGGGGGCGACACCGGGGAGCTGTTTTTT
13	.	TRBV30	.	TRBJ2-7	CAWSPGLAYEQYF	TGTGCCTGGAGTCCGGGACTTGCCTACGAGCAGTACTTC
15	.	TRBV4-1	.	TRBJ2-3	CASSQWYRLEDTQYF	TGCGCCAGCAGCCAGTGGTACCGCCTGGAAGATACGCAGTATTTT